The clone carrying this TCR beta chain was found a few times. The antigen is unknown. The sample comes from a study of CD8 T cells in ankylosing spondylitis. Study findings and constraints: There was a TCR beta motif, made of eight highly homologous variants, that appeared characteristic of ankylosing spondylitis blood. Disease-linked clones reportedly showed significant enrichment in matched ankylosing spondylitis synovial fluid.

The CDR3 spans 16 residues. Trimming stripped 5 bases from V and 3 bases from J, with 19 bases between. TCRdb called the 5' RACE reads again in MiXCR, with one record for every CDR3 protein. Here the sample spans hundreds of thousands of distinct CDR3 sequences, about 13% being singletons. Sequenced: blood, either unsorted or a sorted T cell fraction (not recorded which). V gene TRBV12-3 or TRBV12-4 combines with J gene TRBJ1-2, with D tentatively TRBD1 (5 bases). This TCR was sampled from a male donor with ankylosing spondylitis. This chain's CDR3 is CASSHAGRVIDYGYTF. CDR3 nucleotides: TGTGCCAGCAGTCACGCGGGGCGGGTCATCGACTATGGCTACACCTTC.